The T cell receptor beta chain under discussion was sequenced for a study of blood T cell repertoires in COVID-19. Looking at the study overall: Specimens from acute and convalescent COVID-19 originated in the United States, Italy and Spain. PBMCs, B-cell-depleted T cells, or T cells provided the cDNA or gDNA that made up the material.

This CDR3 comprises 13 residues. V was pared by 6 bases and J by 2 bases, with 13 bases between. Germline CDR1 GTSNPN, CDR2 SVGIG (reference sequence). This clone turned up a few times. The authors' processing: Amplified reference gene primers provided the basis for estimating nucleated cell counts. The protocol was immunoSEQ multiplex PCR, while the TCRdb copy is restricted to in-frame clones and leaves out a portion. The V and J calls and clone size are taken from that table; D and trimming were inferred from the DNA. The sample has approximately 70,000 clones, around 93% seen once. Sequencing was done on a sample of peripheral blood. The source is an older woman with active COVID-19. The rearrangement joins TRBV30 to TRBJ1-2; D is uncertain. The CDR3 reads CACGRPVNYGYTF. In DNA, the CDR3 is TGTGCCTGTGGGAGGCCAGTAAACTATGGCTACACCTTC.